This T cell receptor beta chain was identified in a study of regulatory T cells in long-lasting Graves disease. CDR3 regions were amplified by Arm-PCR using iRepertoire HTBI primers to build TCR beta libraries. TCRdb recomputed calls from the multiplex PCR reads with MiXCR, one row per CDR3 protein. The sample carries approximately 400,000 distinct CDR3 sequences, 14% to 15% recorded once. Regarding time point: newly diagnosed GD, antithyroid drugs for less than 3 months. Preparation of the TCR library used RNA extracted from PBMCs. The sample was also reused in another study, on T cells in Graves' hyperthyroidism and ophthalmopathy.

The sequenced sample was peripheral blood mononuclear cells (PBMCs), obtained at new diagnosis, from a patient treated with antithyroid drugs. The sequence was obtained from a woman aged 40 to 50 with Graves disease.

The chain's CDR3 is CASRGAGTGETQYF. The CDR3 nucleotides read TGTGCCAGCAGGGGAGCGGGAACTGGGGAGACCCAGTACTTC. This chain uses TRBV6-1 with TRBJ2-5, with 7 nucleotides matching TRBD2. CDR3 length: 14 amino acids. Germline values: CDR1 MNHNS, CDR2 SASEGT. The V and J ends lost 6 bases and 5 bases, in that order; junction bases with no gene match: 9.